This T cell receptor (beta chain) was profiled in a study of blood T cells in healthy people across ages. As for this clonotype: The target antigen is unknown.

Together with a sample-barcoded 5' primer, a J-beta primer mix was included in a second PCR lasting about 7 to 11 cycles. Every sample returned 2.5 million or more CDR3-containing paired-end reads. TCRdb called the 5' RACE reads again in MiXCR, with one record for every CDR3 protein. The data hold 1.5 million to 2 million distinct CDR3 sequences, with around half observed a single time. The CDR3 loop spans 15 amino acids. The germline V and J ends were trimmed by 4 bases and 0 bases, with 11 bases remaining between them. Per germline, CDR1 WSHSY and CDR2 SAAADI. Study-wide results and limits: It was held that the diversity estimates obtained from one million T cells were underestimates.

This TCR derives from a woman in her thirties or forties in good health. Sequenced material: blood. The chain employs TRBV10-2 and TRBJ2-3; unclear D gene. The CDR3 nucleotides are TGCGCCAGCAGTGTTATTAGTCCTAGCACAGATACGCAGTATTTT. Translation: CASSVISPSTDTQYF.